This T cell receptor beta chain is from a study of identifying expanded T cells in peripheral blood. Assay: immunoSEQ multiplex PCR; the TCRdb copy retains only in-frame clones and omits some. The sample gives more than 50,000 clones, under 85% of which show up once; roughly 19% is in the top ten. This CDR3 comprises 12 residues. CDR1 and CDR2 (germline): SGHAT, FQNNGV. V shed 0 bases and J shed 13 bases, with 10 bases lying between them. The clonotype was recovered from a person between 18 and 75 years old in good health. Input material: blood. The V and J genes are TRBV11-2 and TRBJ2-1, with D uncertain. CDR3 sequence: CASSLEAATQFF. The CDR3 region has the DNA TGTGCCAGCAGCTTAGAGGCTGCGACTCAGTTCTTC.